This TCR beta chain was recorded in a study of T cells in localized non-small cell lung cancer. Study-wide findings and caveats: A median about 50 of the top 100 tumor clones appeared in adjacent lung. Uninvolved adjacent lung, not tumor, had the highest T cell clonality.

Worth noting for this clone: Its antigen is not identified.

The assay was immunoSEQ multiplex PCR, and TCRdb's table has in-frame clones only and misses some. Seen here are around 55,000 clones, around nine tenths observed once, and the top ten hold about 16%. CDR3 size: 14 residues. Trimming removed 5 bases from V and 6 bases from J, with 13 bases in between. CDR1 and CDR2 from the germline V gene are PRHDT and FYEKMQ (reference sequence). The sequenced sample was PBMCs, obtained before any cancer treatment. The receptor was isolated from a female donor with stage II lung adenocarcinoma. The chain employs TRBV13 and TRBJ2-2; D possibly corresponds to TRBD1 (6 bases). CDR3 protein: CASSTLPGAGELFF. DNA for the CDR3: TGTGCCAGCAGCACTCTTCCAGGGGCCGGGGAGCTGTTTTTT.